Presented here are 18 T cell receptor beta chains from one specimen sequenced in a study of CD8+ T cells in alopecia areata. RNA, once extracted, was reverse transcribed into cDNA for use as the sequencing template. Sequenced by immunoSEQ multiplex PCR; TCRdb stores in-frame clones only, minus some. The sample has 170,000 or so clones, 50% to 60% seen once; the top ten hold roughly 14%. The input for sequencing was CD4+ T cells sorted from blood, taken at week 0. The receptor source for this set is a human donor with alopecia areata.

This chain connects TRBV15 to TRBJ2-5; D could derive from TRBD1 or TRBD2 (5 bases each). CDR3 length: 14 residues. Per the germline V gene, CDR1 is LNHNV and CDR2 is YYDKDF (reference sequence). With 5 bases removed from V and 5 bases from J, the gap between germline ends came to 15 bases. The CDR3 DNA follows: TGTGCCACCAGCGGCCGTGGGGGAGCCGAGACCCAGTACTTC. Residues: CATSGRGGAETQYF.

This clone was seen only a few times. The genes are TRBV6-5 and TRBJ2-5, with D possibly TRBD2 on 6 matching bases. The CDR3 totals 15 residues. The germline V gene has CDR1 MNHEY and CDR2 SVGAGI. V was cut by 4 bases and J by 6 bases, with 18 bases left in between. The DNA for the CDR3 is TGTGCCAGCAGTTCGGTGGTACTCGGGGGAAAGACCCAGTACTTC. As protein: CASSSVVLGGKTQYF.

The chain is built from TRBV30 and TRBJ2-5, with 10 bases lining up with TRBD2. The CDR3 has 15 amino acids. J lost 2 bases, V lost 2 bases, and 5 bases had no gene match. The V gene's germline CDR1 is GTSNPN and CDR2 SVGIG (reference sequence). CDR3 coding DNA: TGTGCCTGGAGTCGTAGCGGGGGGCCTCAAGAGACCCAGTACTTC. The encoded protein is CAWSRSGGPQETQYF.

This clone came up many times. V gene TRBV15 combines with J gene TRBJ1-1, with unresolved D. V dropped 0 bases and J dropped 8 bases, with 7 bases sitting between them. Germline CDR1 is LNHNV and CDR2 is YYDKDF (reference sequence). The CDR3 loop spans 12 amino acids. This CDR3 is CATSRDQTEAFF. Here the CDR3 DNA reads TGTGCCACCAGCAGAGATCAGACAGAAGCTTTCTTT.

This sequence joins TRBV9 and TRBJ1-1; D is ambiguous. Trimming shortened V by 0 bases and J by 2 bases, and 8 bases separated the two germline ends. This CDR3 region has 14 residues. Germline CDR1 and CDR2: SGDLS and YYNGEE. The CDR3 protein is CASSVEAANTEAFF. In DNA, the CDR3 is TGTGCCAGCAGCGTAGAGGCAGCTAACACTGAAGCTTTCTTT.

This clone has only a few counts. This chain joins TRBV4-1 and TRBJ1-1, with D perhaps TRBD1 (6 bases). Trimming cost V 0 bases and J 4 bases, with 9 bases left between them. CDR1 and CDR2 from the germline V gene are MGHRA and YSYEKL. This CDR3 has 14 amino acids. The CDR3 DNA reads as TGCGCCAGCAGCCAAGATCAGGGGCGCACTGAAGCTTTCTTT. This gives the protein CASSQDQGRTEAFF.

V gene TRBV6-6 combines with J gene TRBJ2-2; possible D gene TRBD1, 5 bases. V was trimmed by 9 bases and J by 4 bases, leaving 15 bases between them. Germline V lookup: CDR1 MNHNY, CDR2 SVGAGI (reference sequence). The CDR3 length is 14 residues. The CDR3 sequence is CASGDRGTTGELFF. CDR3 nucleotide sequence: TGTGCCAGTGGCGATAGGGGTACCACCGGGGAGCTGTTTTTT.

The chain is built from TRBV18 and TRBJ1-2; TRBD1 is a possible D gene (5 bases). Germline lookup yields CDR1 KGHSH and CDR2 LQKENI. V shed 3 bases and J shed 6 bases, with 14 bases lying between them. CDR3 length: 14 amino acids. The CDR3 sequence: CASSPPSRVDGYTF. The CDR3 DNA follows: TGTGCCAGCTCACCTCCATCCAGGGTGGATGGCTACACCTTC.

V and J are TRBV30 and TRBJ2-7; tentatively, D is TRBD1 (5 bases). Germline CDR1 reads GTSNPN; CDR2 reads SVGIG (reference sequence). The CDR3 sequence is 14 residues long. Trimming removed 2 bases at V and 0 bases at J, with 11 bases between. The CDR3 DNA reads TGTGCCTGGAGTTACAGGTTGAGCTCCTACGAGCAGTACTTC. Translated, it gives CAWSYRLSSYEQYF.

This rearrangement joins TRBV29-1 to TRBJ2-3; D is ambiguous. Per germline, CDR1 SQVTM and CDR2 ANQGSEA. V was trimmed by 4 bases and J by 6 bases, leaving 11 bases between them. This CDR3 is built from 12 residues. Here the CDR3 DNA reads TGCAGCGTTGGGGAACGGTTGGATACGCAGTATTTT. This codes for CSVGERLDTQYF.

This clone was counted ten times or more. CDR3 loop: CASSLGTSFTDTQYF. The CDR3 nucleotides are TGTGCCAGCAGCCTCGGGACTAGTTTCACAGATACGCAGTATTTT. The chain combines TRBV5-6 with TRBJ2-3; TRBD2 aligns across 8 bases. V lost 4 bases and J lost 2; bases outside the gene matches: 6. The CDR3 is 15 amino acids. Looked up from germline, CDR1 is SGHDT and CDR2 is YYEEEE.

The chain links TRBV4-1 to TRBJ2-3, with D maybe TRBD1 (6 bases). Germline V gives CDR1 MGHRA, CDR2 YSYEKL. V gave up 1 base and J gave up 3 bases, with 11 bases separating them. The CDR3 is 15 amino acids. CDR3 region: CASSQAGQKTDTQYF. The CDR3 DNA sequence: TGCGCCAGCAGCCAAGCCGGACAGAAGACAGATACGCAGTATTTT.

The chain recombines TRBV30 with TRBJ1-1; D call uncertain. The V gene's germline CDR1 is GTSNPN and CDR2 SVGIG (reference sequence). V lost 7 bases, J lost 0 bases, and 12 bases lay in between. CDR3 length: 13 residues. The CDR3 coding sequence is TGTGCCTCGGACCGGCAAATGAACACTGAAGCTTTCTTT. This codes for CASDRQMNTEAFF.

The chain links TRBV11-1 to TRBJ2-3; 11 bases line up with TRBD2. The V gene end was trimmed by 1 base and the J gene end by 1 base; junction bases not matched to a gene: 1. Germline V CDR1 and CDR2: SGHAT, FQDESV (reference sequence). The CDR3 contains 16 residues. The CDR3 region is CASSLGGLAGTDTQYF. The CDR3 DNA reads TGTGCCAGCAGCTTAGGGGGACTAGCGGGCACAGATACGCAGTATTTT.

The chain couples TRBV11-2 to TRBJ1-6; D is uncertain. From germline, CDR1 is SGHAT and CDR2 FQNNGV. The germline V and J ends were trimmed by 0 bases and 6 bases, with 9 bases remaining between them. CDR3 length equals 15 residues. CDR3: CASSLDPGSNSPLHF. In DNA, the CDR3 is TGTGCCAGCAGCTTAGATCCAGGATCTAATTCACCCCTCCACTTT.

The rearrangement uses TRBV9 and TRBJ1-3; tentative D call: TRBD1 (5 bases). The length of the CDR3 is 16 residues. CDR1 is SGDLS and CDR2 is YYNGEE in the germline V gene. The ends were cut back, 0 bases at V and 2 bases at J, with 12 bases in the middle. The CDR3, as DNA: TGTGCCAGCAGCGTAGATGCAGGGCCCACTGGAAACACCATATATTTT. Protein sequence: CASSVDAGPTGNTIYF.

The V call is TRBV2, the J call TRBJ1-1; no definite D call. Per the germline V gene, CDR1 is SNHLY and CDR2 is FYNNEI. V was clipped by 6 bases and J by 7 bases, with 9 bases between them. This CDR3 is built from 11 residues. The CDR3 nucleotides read TGTGCCAGCAGGACGGACGGTGAAGCTTTCTTT. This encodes CASRTDGEAFF.

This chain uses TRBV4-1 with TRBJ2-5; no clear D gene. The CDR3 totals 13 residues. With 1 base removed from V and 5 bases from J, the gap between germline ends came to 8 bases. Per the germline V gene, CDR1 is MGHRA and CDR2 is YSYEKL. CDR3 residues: CASSQGTVETQYF. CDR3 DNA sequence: TGCGCCAGCAGCCAAGGGACGGTCGAGACCCAGTACTTC.